A selection of T cell receptor beta chains follows, all from one sample in a study of CD4 T cells in relation to SARS-CoV-2 and coronaviruses. The antigens these receptors bind are not known. Measured with immunoSEQ multiplex PCR; TCRdb has only the in-frame clones, and not every one. The repertoire holds about 37,000 clones, with under 90% as singletons. Sample: naive CD4+ T cells from PBMCs, cultured in vitro. These receptors were collected from an adult with COVID-19. Each CDR3 is given with its conserved first and last residue. The D gene is left open where the match is weak. A clone size is listed for some rows: how often the clone was seen (once, few, many), or a class if it is expanded.

d_call: TRBD1; clone_size: NA; v_call: TRBV13; j_call: TRBJ2-1; cdr3_aa: CASSWWTGRNEQFF; cdr3_nt: TGTGCCAGCAGCTGGTGGACAGGGCGGAATGAGCAGTTCTTC
d_call: NA; clone_size: NA; v_call: TRBV30; j_call: TRBJ2-1; cdr3_aa: CAGWVRGGLYNEQFF; cdr3_nt: TGTGCCGGATGGGTTAGGGGGGGCCTCTACAATGAGCAGTTCTTC
d_call: NA; clone_size: NA; v_call: TRBV7-6; j_call: TRBJ2-3; cdr3_aa: CASSLSPAYGSTDTQYF; cdr3_nt: TGTGCCAGCAGCTTATCTCCAGCTTATGGTAGCACAGATACGCAGTATTTT
d_call: NA; clone_size: few; v_call: TRBV6-1; j_call: TRBJ1-1; cdr3_aa: CASSERPGKIMNTEAFF; cdr3_nt: TGTGCCAGCAGTGAACGTCCAGGGAAGATCATGAACACTGAAGCTTTCTTT
d_call: NA; clone_size: NA; v_call: TRBV4-1; j_call: TRBJ2-7; cdr3_aa: CASSHNNRVGEQYF; cdr3_nt: TGCGCCAGCAGCCATAATAACAGGGTAGGAGAGCAGTACTTC
d_call: NA; clone_size: NA; v_call: TRBV10-3; j_call: TRBJ1-5; cdr3_aa: CAISESTGAQPQHF; cdr3_nt: TGTGCCATCAGTGAGTCGACTGGGGCTCAGCCCCAGCATTTT
d_call: NA; clone_size: NA; v_call: TRBV18; j_call: TRBJ1-2; cdr3_aa: CASSPLLTAAHGYTF; cdr3_nt: TGTGCCAGCTCACCACTCCTTACAGCGGCGCATGGCTACACCTTC
d_call: NA; clone_size: NA; v_call: TRBV19; j_call: TRBJ2-1; cdr3_aa: CAIGGTNSYNEQFF; cdr3_nt: TGTGCCATCGGCGGGACCAATTCCTACAATGAGCAGTTCTTC
d_call: TRBD2; clone_size: NA; v_call: TRBV3-1/TRBV3-2; j_call: TRBJ2-2; cdr3_aa: CASSQAPAGVTGELFF; cdr3_nt: TGTGCCAGCAGCCAAGCGCCAGCGGGAGTAACCGGGGAGCTGTTTTTT
d_call: NA; clone_size: few; v_call: TRBV29-1; j_call: TRBJ2-7; cdr3_aa: CSVQGAGAEQYF; cdr3_nt: TGCAGCGTTCAGGGGGCGGGAGCCGAGCAGTACTTC
d_call: TRBD2; clone_size: NA; v_call: TRBV4-2; j_call: TRBJ2-7; cdr3_aa: CASSRPLAGPKHFYEQYF; cdr3_nt: TGTGCCAGCAGTCGCCCTTTAGCGGGTCCTAAACATTTCTACGAGCAGTACTTC
d_call: NA; clone_size: NA; v_call: TRBV7-2; j_call: TRBJ2-7; cdr3_aa: CASSHSSTGRWEFSYEQYF; cdr3_nt: TGTGCCAGCAGCCACTCGTCGACAGGGAGGTGGGAGTTTTCCTACGAGCAGTACTTC
d_call: NA; clone_size: NA; v_call: TRBV4-1; j_call: TRBJ2-2; cdr3_aa: CASSPEGANTGELFF; cdr3_nt: TGCGCCAGCAGCCCTGAGGGAGCGAACACCGGGGAGCTGTTTTTT
d_call: TRBD1; clone_size: NA; v_call: TRBV7-6; j_call: TRBJ2-7; cdr3_aa: CASSWTGSGAYEQYF; cdr3_nt: TGTGCCAGCAGCTGGACAGGGAGTGGGGCCTACGAGCAGTACTTC
d_call: NA; clone_size: NA; v_call: TRBV5-1; j_call: TRBJ2-1; cdr3_aa: CASSSDRGRVYNEQFF; cdr3_nt: TGCGCCAGCAGCTCCGATAGGGGGAGGGTGTACAATGAGCAGTTCTTC
d_call: TRBD1; clone_size: once; v_call: TRBV9; j_call: TRBJ2-2; cdr3_aa: CASSDPGQGAYTGELFF; cdr3_nt: TGTGCCAGCAGCGACCCAGGACAGGGGGCTTACACCGGGGAGCTGTTTTTT
d_call: NA; clone_size: NA; v_call: TRBV5-5; j_call: TRBJ1-1; cdr3_aa: CASSSIAFGNTEAFF; cdr3_nt: TGTGCCAGCAGCTCCATCGCCTTCGGGAACACTGAAGCTTTCTTT
d_call: NA; clone_size: NA; v_call: TRBV18; j_call: TRBJ1-5; cdr3_aa: CASSPADRRNQPQHF; cdr3_nt: TGTGCCAGCTCCCCGGCTGACAGACGCAATCAGCCCCAGCATTTT
d_call: NA; clone_size: NA; v_call: TRBV2; j_call: TRBJ2-5; cdr3_aa: CASTWAAQETQYF; cdr3_nt: TGTGCCAGCACATGGGCAGCCCAAGAGACCCAGTACTTC
d_call: TRBD1; clone_size: few; v_call: TRBV7-9; j_call: TRBJ2-7; cdr3_aa: CASSWGTGVTRNYF; cdr3_nt: TGTGCCAGCAGCTGGGGGACAGGGGTTACCCGGAATTACTTC
d_call: NA; clone_size: NA; v_call: TRBV6-5; j_call: TRBJ2-1; cdr3_aa: CASSYSSPSVGNEQFF; cdr3_nt: TGTGCCAGCAGTTACTCATCTCCTAGCGTAGGAAATGAGCAGTTCTTC
d_call: TRBD1; clone_size: NA; v_call: TRBV6-7; j_call: TRBJ1-2; cdr3_aa: CASSYHRGLRYGYTF; cdr3_nt: TGTGCCAGCAGTTACCACAGGGGGTTGAGGTATGGCTACACCTTC
d_call: NA; clone_size: NA; v_call: TRBV28; j_call: TRBJ2-6; cdr3_aa: CASSPPGANVLTF; cdr3_nt: TGTGCCAGCAGTCCACCTGGGGCCAACGTCCTGACTTTC
d_call: TRBD1; clone_size: NA; v_call: TRBV7-2; j_call: TRBJ1-3; cdr3_aa: CASSSPRDPTGTGNTIYF; cdr3_nt: TGTGCCAGCAGCTCTCCGAGAGATCCGACAGGGACTGGAAACACCATATATTTT
d_call: NA; clone_size: few; v_call: TRBV6-5; j_call: TRBJ1-2; cdr3_aa: CASSFHTGGYGYTF; cdr3_nt: TGTGCCAGCAGTTTCCACACTGGAGGCTATGGCTACACCTTC
d_call: TRBD1; clone_size: NA; v_call: TRBV9; j_call: TRBJ2-7; cdr3_aa: CASSAGQGEKEQYF; cdr3_nt: TGTGCCAGCAGCGCGGGACAGGGGGAGAAGGAGCAGTACTTC
d_call: NA; clone_size: NA; v_call: TRBV21-1; j_call: TRBJ1-6; cdr3_aa: CASNATGGGSPLHF; cdr3_nt: TGTGCCAGCAACGCCACAGGGGGCGGCTCACCCCTCCACTTT
d_call: TRBD2; clone_size: NA; v_call: TRBV19; j_call: TRBJ2-7; cdr3_aa: CASSGTSVTYEQYF; cdr3_nt: TGTGCCAGTAGCGGGACTAGCGTGACCTACGAGCAGTACTTC
d_call: TRBD2; clone_size: few; v_call: TRBV6-4; j_call: TRBJ2-3; cdr3_aa: CASSEAGGTDTQYF; cdr3_nt: TGTGCCAGCAGTGAAGCGGGAGGCACAGATACGCAGTATTTT